This TCR beta chain was recorded in a study of T cell changes during pregnancy in multiple sclerosis. Germline V gene data show CDR1 as MDHEN and CDR2 as SYDVKM. Losses at the gene ends were 4 bases for V and 0 bases for J; bases not matched to a gene: 12. The CDR3 runs to 20 residues. Sequencing used immunoSEQ multiplex PCR; TCRdb keeps in-frame clones, though not all of them. The sample comprises 39,000 or so clones, about 92% of which are singletons, and 26% rests with the top ten. The material was CD8+ T cells from peripheral blood mononuclear cells, obtained before pregnancy. The sequence came from a female donor with multiple sclerosis, enrolled in a pregnancy study. The chain has TRBV28 and TRBJ2-3, with 14 bases matching TRBD2. The DNA of the CDR3 is TGTGCCAGCAGTTCCCCGACTGGGACTAGCGGGAGCCCCAGCACAGATACGCAGTATTTT. This sequence encodes CASSSPTGTSGSPSTDTQYF.